These 23 T cell receptor beta chains originate from one sample sequenced in a study of prognosis after radiotherapy for stage I lung cancer. The genomic DNA TCR beta CDR3 region underwent two rounds of multiplex PCR. Primers were specific to each TRBV and TRBJ gene in first-round PCR. Using its own MiXCR run on the multiplex PCR reads, TCRdb lists one record per CDR3 protein. Of about 47,000 distinct CDR3 sequences listed, less than 35% were seen once; the top ten hold 9.2%. The starting material was PBMCs, obtained before or after stereotactic body radiation therapy (not recorded which). The receptors here all came from a donor over 45 with non-small cell lung cancer.

There are many counts of this clonotype. The rearrangement uses TRBV5-1 and TRBJ2-5; 14 bases are shared with TRBD2. J lost 5 bases, V lost 4 bases, and 7 bases had no gene match. Looked up from germline, CDR1 is SGHRS and CDR2 is YFSETQ. CDR3 length: 16 residues. In DNA form, the CDR3 reads TGCGCCAGCAGCCAAGGACTAGCGGGAGGTGGGGAGACCCAGTACTTC. It codes for CASSQGLAGGGETQYF.

In regard to this clonotype: This probably arose from a read error, given a far larger clone one base away. The V call is TRBV6-4, the J call TRBJ1-6; 8 bases are shared with TRBD1. Germline V gives CDR1 MRHNA, CDR2 SNTAGT. V was clipped by 5 bases and J by 6 bases; unmatched bases: 12. The CDR3 runs 17 residues. The CDR3 protein is CASSLNSRQGFNSPLHF. Written as DNA, the CDR3 is TGTGCCAGCAGTCTCAATTCACGACAGGGGTTTAATTCACCCCTCCACTTT.

This clonotype was found a few times. This may come from a read error, since a much larger clone is one base off. This rearrangement joins TRBV19 to TRBJ2-1; TRBD2 matches 8 bases. Germline assignment: CDR1 LNHDA and CDR2 SQIVND (reference sequence). The CDR3 is 13 amino acids. CDR3 DNA: TGTGCCAGTAGCCGCAGCGGGAGTAATGATCAGTTCTTC. Translation gives CASSRSGSNDQFF. Full variable domain (remainder filled in from reference TRBV19 and TRBJ2-1): DGGITQSPKYLFRKEGQNVTLSCEQNLNHDAMYWYRQDPGQGLRLIYYSQIVNDFQKGDIAEGYSVSREKKESFPLTVTSAQKNPTAFYLCASSRSGSNDQFFGPGTRLTVL.

This clonotype was counted ten times or more. The genes are TRBV5-1 and TRBJ2-3; 11 bases map to TRBD2. Germline V gives CDR1 SGHRS, CDR2 YFSETQ. Trimming took 0 bases from V and 4 from J; bases not matched to a gene: 4. CDR3 length: 16 residues. In DNA form, the CDR3 reads TGCGCCAGCAGCTTGGTGCTAGCGGGGGGAGCAGATACGCAGTATTTT. Its protein is CASSLVLAGGADTQYF.

This chain connects TRBV6-5 to TRBJ2-7, with TRBD2 as a possible D gene (5 bases). CDR1 and CDR2 from the germline V gene are MNHEY and SVGAGI. The ends were cut back, 2 bases at V and 7 bases at J, with 21 bases in the middle. The CDR3 extends over 16 amino acids. Here the CDR3 DNA reads TGTGCCAGCAGTTACCGGCCGACTATCGTGGAGTATGAGCAGTACTTC. Its protein product is CASSYRPTIVEYEQYF.

Note on this clonotype: Just one base apart from a much larger clone, this may be a read error. The chain recombines TRBV24-1 with TRBJ2-5; D unresolved. The germline V gene has CDR1 KGHDR and CDR2 SFDVKD. The V and J ends lost 11 bases and 5 bases respectively, with 14 bases between them. This CDR3 spans 12 amino acids. The CDR3 reads CARWPVCETQYF. The CDR3 DNA reads TGTGCCAGGTGGCCGGTTTGTGAGACCCAGTACTTC.

This clonotype was detected ten times or more. This sequence joins TRBV7-2 and TRBJ1-6; D remains ambiguous. Germline V gives CDR1 SGHTA, CDR2 FQGNSA. Trimming removed 1 base at V and 4 bases at J, with 8 bases between. The CDR3 runs to 15 residues. CDR3 residues: CASSLGLNYNSPLHF. CDR3 nucleotide sequence: TGTGCCAGCAGCTTAGGTCTGAATTATAATTCACCCCTCCACTTT.

About this clonotype itself: One base separates it from a far larger clone, so it is likely a read error. The chain couples TRBV6-4 to TRBJ1-2, with 10 bases lining up with TRBD1. The CDR3 has 15 amino acids. V trimming: 5 bases; J trimming: 9 bases; junction bases outside the gene matches: 12. Per germline, CDR1 MRHNA and CDR2 SNTAGT. Here the CDR3 DNA reads TGTGCCAGCAGTTACGAGGGACAGGGGTTGTTCTGCTACACCTTC. Its protein product is CASSYEGQGLFCYTF.

The table lists this clonotype with many counts. CDR3 in amino acids: CASSHQPHPGSGRPQETQYF. CDR3 coding DNA: TGTGCCAGCAGTCACCAGCCCCACCCGGGTAGCGGGAGGCCACAAGAGACCCAGTACTTC. The J gene is TRBJ2-5, the V gene TRBV6-1, with 10 positions matching TRBD2. The germline V gene has CDR1 MNHNS and CDR2 SASEGT. V shed 5 bases and J 2 bases; nucleotides not matched to a gene: 20. CDR3 length equals 20 residues.

The V and J genes are TRBV24-1 and TRBJ2-7; a possible D gene is TRBD1 (8 bases). The ends were cut back, 4 bases at V and 7 bases at J, with 13 bases in the middle. The CDR3 totals 13 residues. Germline lookup yields CDR1 KGHDR and CDR2 SFDVKD. The CDR3 DNA follows: TGTGCCACCAGTGACACACAGGGGGGGGAGCAGTACTTC. This codes for CATSDTQGGEQYF.

This clonotype was seen repeatedly, ten times or more. The chain uses TRBV4-3 and TRBJ2-1, with D unclear. The CDR3 spans 15 residues. Trimming cost V 0 bases and J 6 bases, with 12 bases left between them. Germline V lookup: CDR1 LGHNA, CDR2 YSLEER. The CDR3 loop reads CASSQELTARNEQFF. CDR3 DNA sequence: TGCGCCAGCAGCCAAGAACTGACGGCCCGCAATGAGCAGTTCTTC.

This clonotype was recorded at least ten times. The chain links TRBV6-1 to TRBJ1-6; D gene uncertain. Germline assignment: CDR1 MNHNS and CDR2 SASEGT. The CDR3 has 13 amino acids. The V end lost 6 bases, the J end lost 1 base, and 4 bases lay between the germline ends. DNA of the CDR3: TGTGCCAGCAGGGCTTCCTATAATTCACCCCTCCACTTT. This codes for CASRASYNSPLHF.

This clonotype was seen ten or more times. This sequence joins TRBV6-2 or TRBV6-3 and TRBJ1-4, with D possibly being TRBD1 (6 bases). Germline V gene lookup returns CDR1 MNHEY and CDR2 SVGEGT. CDR3 length: 13 residues. The V end lost 10 bases, the J end lost 4 bases, and 13 bases lay between the germline ends. The CDR3 coding sequence is TGTGCCACTCGGAGGGGGATTAATGAAAAACTGTTTTTT. Encoded protein: CATRRGINEKLFF.

At least ten counts were recorded for this clonotype. The chain carries TRBV5-8 and TRBJ1-4; no clear D gene. V gave up 1 base and J gave up 12 bases, with 4 bases separating them. The CDR3 runs to 10 residues. CDR1 and CDR2 (germline): SGHTS, YDEGEE. The CDR3 here is CASSLFELFF. CDR3 DNA: TGTGCCAGCAGCTTGTTTGAACTGTTTTTT.

This clonotype was counted many times. V gene TRBV4-2 combines with J gene TRBJ2-1; 11 nucleotides match TRBD2. CDR1 LGHNA and CDR2 YNFKEQ come from the germline V gene. The CDR3 is 17 residues long. After removal of 1 base from V and 6 bases from J, the junction contained 8 bases not matched to a gene. The CDR3 DNA is TGTGCCAGCAGCCAAGGAATAAGCCTAGCGGGAGGCAATGAGCAGTTCTTC. Translating it yields CASSQGISLAGGNEQFF.

This clonotype was observed a few times. This may arise from a read error, as a much more abundant clone is one base away. The gene calls are TRBV5-6 and TRBJ2-7, with D tentatively TRBD1 or TRBD2 (5 bases each). The germline gives CDR1 SGHDT, CDR2 YYEEEE. Trimming stripped 8 bases from V and 6 bases from J, with 21 bases between. The CDR3 is 14 residues long. CDR3 in amino acids: CARSPGRPPSEQYF. The CDR3 DNA follows: TGTGCCAGAAGCCCGGGGCGCCCCCCCTCCGAGCAGTACTTC.

On this clonotype: This likely reflects a read error, since a far larger clone is one base away. The gene calls are TRBV6-8 and TRBJ1-5; 10 bases match TRBD1. Germline CDR1 and CDR2: MNHGY and SAAAGT. This CDR3 is built from 17 residues. The CDR3 is CAISFGTGVASNQPQHF. CDR3 in DNA: TGTGCCATCAGTTTTGGGACAGGGGTAGCTAGCAATCAGCCCCAGCATTTT.

V gene TRBV6-2 or TRBV6-3 combines with J gene TRBJ1-2; D is undetermined. CDR1 is MNHEY and CDR2 is SVGEGT in the germline V gene. Trimming shortened V by 5 bases and J by 8 bases, and 15 bases separated the two germline ends. There are 13 residues in the CDR3. CDR3 region: CASSRPGSAGYTF. CDR3 DNA: TGTGCCAGCAGTAGGCCGGGCTCTGCGGGCTACACCTTC.

This clonotype was recorded at least ten times. The rearrangement uses TRBV9 and TRBJ2-1; D gene uncertain. With 0 bases removed from V and 7 bases from J, the gap between germline ends came to 11 bases. This CDR3 comprises 14 residues. Germline loops: CDR1 SGDLS, CDR2 YYNGEE. The CDR3 is CASSVGSASNEQFF. In DNA form, the CDR3 reads TGTGCCAGCAGCGTAGGCTCAGCTTCAAATGAGCAGTTCTTC.

This clonotype was picked up a small number of times. This may be a read error: a much more frequent sequence differs by one nucleotide. This chain's CDR3 is CANSAALAAYEQYF. The CDR3 DNA reads as TGTGCCAACAGTGCTGCGCTAGCGGCCTACGAGCAGTACTTC. The genes are TRBV12-3 or TRBV12-4 and TRBJ2-7; 7 bases agree with TRBD2. The CDR3 is 14 amino acids.

This clonotype has ten or more counts. V is TRBV7-6 and J is TRBJ2-2, with 7 nucleotides matching TRBD2. The trim removed 2 bases at V and 3 bases at J, leaving 6 bases unmatched. CDR3 length: 16 amino acids. The germline V gene has CDR1 SGHVS and CDR2 FNYEAQ. The CDR3 DNA reads as TGTGCCAGCAGCTTATCTACAGCGGGACACACCGGGGAGCTGTTTTTT. Translating it yields CASSLSTAGHTGELFF.

Notes on this clonotype: The junction differs from germline at one of its ends, possibly a read error. V usage is TRBV9 and J usage is TRBJ2-2; 8 bases line up with TRBD2. Germline assignment: CDR1 SGDLS and CDR2 YYNGEE. The length of the CDR3 is 16 residues. The CDR3 spells CDSSVRPAGEEGELFF. CDR3 DNA sequence: TGTGACAGCAGCGTACGCCCAGCGGGAGAGGAAGGGGAGCTGTTTTTT.

This clonotype was recorded many times. This chain links TRBV12-5 with TRBJ1-3; no definite D call. CDR3 length: 13 residues. Trimming took off 2 bases at V and 4 bases at J, with 6 bases between the two ends. The germline CDR1 and CDR2 sequences are LGHNT and FRNRAP. The DNA for the CDR3 is TGTGCTAGTGGTTTGCCCCCCGGAAACACCATATATTTT. This codes for CASGLPPGNTIYF. Combining the CDR3 with reference TRBV12-5 and TRBJ1-3 gives the whole variable domain DARVTQTPRHKVTEMGQEVTMRCQPILGHNTVFWYRQTMMQGLELLAYFRNRAPLDDSGMPKDRFSAEMPDATLATLKIQPSEPRDSAVYFCASGLPPGNTIYFGEGSWLTVV.